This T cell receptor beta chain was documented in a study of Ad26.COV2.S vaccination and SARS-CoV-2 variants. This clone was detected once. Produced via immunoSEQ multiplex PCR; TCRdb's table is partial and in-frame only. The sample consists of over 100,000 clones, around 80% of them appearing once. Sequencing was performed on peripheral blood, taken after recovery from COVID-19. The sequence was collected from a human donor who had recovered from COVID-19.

CDR3 nucleotides: TGCAGCGTTACGGACAGGAGCTCTGGAAACACCATATATTTT. This gives the protein CSVTDRSSGNTIYF. The J gene is TRBJ1-3, the V gene TRBV29-1; 7 positions match TRBD1. V was clipped by 5 bases and J by 0 bases; unmatched bases: 4. The CDR3 has 14 amino acids. The germline gives CDR1 SQVTM, CDR2 ANQGSEA. The entire variable domain, with the rest obtained from reference TRBV29-1 and TRBJ1-3, is as follows: SAVISQKPSRDICQRGTSLTIQCQVDSQVTMMFWYRQQPGQSLTLIATANQGSEATYESGFVIDKFPISRPNLTFSTLTVSNMSPEDSSIYLCSVTDRSSGNTIYFGEGSWLTVV.